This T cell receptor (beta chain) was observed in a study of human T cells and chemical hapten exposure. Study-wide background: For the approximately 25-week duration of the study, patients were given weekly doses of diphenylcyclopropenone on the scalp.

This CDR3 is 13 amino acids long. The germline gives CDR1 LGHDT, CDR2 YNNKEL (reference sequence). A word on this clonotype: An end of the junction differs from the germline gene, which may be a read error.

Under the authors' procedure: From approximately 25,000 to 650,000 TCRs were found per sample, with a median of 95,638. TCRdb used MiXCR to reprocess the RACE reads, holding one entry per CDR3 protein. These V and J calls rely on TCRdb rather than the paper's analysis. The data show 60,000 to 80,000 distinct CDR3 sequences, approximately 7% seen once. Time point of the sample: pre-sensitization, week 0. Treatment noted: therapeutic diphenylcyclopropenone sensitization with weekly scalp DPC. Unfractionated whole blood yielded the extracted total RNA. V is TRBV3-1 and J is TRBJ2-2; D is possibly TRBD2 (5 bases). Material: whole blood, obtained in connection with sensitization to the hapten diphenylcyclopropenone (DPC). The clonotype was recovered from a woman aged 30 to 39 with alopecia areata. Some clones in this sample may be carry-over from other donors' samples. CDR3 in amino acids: CASSRLDPGELSF. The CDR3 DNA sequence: TGTGCCAGCAGCCGGTTGGACCCCGGGGAGCTGTCTTTT.